The 30 T cell receptor beta chains listed next were all sequenced from one sample in a study of blood T cell repertoires in COVID-19. This table comes from immunoSEQ multiplex PCR, and its TCRdb copy is limited to in-frame clones, with some not included. The sample holds a few hundred thousand clones; 70% to 90% are singletons and the top ten take around 2.2%. Sequenced sample: peripheral blood. The receptors derive from a man aged 25-40 years who had recovered from COVID-19.

The gene calls are TRBV3-1 (or the pseudogene TRBV3-2) and TRBJ2-6; 8 nucleotides align to TRBD2. This CDR3 comprises 17 residues. Unmatched junction bases numbered 5, after V lost 4 bases and J lost 0 bases. Per germline, CDR1 LGHDT and CDR2 YNNKEL (reference sequence). CDR3 region: CASSPRRGGSGANVLTF. DNA of the CDR3: TGTGCCAGCAGCCCTCGTCGGGGGGGCTCTGGGGCCAACGTCCTGACTTTC.

The genes are TRBV24-1 and TRBJ2-7; a weak D match, TRBD2 (5 bases). This CDR3 is 15 amino acids long. V lost 0 bases to trimming and J lost 7 bases, with 15 bases between them. Germline lookup yields CDR1 KGHDR and CDR2 SFDVKD. In DNA form, the CDR3 reads TGTGCCACCAGTGATTTGCTCCTAGCTAATCTGGAGCAGTACTTC. It translates to CATSDLLLANLEQYF.

The CDR3 loop reads CASSFAAGGGSDTQYF. CDR3 in DNA: TGCGCCAGCAGCTTTGCAGCGGGGGGCGGCTCAGATACGCAGTATTTT. V is TRBV5-1 and J is TRBJ2-3; 9 bases are a match to TRBD2. V shed 2 bases, J shed 4 bases, and the junction held 8 bases outside the gene matches. CDR1 is SGHRS and CDR2 is YFSETQ in the germline V gene. This CDR3 contains 16 residues. The variable domain in full, completed from reference TRBV5-1 and TRBJ2-3, reads KAGVTQTPRYLIKTRGQQVTLSCSPISGHRSVSWYQQTPGQGLQFLFEYFSETQRNKGNFPGRFSGRQFSNSRSEMNVSTLELGDSALYLCASSFAAGGGSDTQYFGPGTRLTVL.

The chain has TRBV12-5 and TRBJ2-1; D might be TRBD1 (7 bases). Per germline, CDR1 LGHNT and CDR2 FRNRAP. The ends were cut back, 0 bases at V and 12 bases at J, with 15 bases in the middle. This CDR3 has 14 amino acids. CDR3 loop: CASGLVRRQGGQFF. DNA for the CDR3: TGTGCTAGTGGTTTGGTACGGCGGCAGGGGGGGCAGTTCTTC.

J is TRBJ1-1 and V is TRBV15, with D perhaps matching TRBD1 (6 bases). The CDR3 totals 14 residues. Germline CDR1 is LNHNV and CDR2 is YYDKDF (reference sequence). The V and J ends lost 3 bases and 4 bases respectively, with 12 bases between them. The CDR3 nucleotides read TGTGCCACCAGCAGCTTACAGGGTGGCACTGAAGCTTTCTTT. It yields the protein CATSSLQGGTEAFF.

The chain combines TRBV6-4 with TRBJ2-5; 11 bases match TRBD2. The CDR3 is made up of 19 amino acids. Trimming at V came to 7 bases and at J to 5 bases, leaving 21 bases not matched to a gene. Per germline, CDR1 MRHNA and CDR2 SNTAGT. The DNA for the CDR3 is TGTGCCAGCAAATACCCCACCAGAATAGCGGGGGGGCGTGAGGAGACCCAGTACTTC. This gives the protein CASKYPTRIAGGREETQYF.

V and J are TRBV30 and TRBJ1-2; a weak D match, TRBD1 (5 bases). Trimming left V 2 bases short and J 8 bases short, with 9 bases between. Looked up from germline, CDR1 is GTSNPN and CDR2 is SVGIG (reference sequence). This CDR3 region has 11 residues. The CDR3: CAWSRGGGYTF. CDR3 nucleotide sequence: TGTGCCTGGAGTAGGGGAGGAGGCTACACCTTC.

The V and J genes are TRBV6-1 and TRBJ1-1; no firm D call. Trimming left V 3 bases short and J 1 base short, with 9 bases between. Germline CDR1 MNHNS, CDR2 SASEGT. The CDR3 runs to 14 residues. CDR3 sequence (DNA): TGTGCCAGCAGTGAGATGACTTCGAACACTGAAGCTTTCTTT. This codes for CASSEMTSNTEAFF.

The chain employs TRBV3-1 (or the pseudogene TRBV3-2) and TRBJ1-1, with D uncertain. This CDR3 has 13 residues. Trimming cost V 0 bases and J 8 bases, with 10 bases left between them. Germline V gene data show CDR1 as LGHDT and CDR2 as YNNKEL (reference sequence). The DNA for the CDR3 is TGTGCCAGCAGCCAAGATTTTGGCCTGGAAGCTTTCTTT. The encoded protein is CASSQDFGLEAFF.

This clone turned up a few times. The gene calls are TRBV7-9 and TRBJ1-1; D gene uncertain. The germline V gene encodes CDR1 SEHNR and CDR2 FQNEAQ (reference sequence). The CDR3 is made up of 13 amino acids. V was clipped by 7 bases and J by 1 base, with 10 bases between them. The CDR3 here is CASTEAWNTEAFF. As DNA, the CDR3 is TGTGCCAGCACCGAGGCATGGAACACTGAAGCTTTCTTT.

The chain uses TRBV24-1 and TRBJ2-2, with TRBD1 as a possible D gene (5 bases). Germline CDR1 reads KGHDR; CDR2 reads SFDVKD. Trimming pared 2 bases from V and 4 bases from J, leaving 10 bases between. CDR3 length: 15 residues. In nucleotides, the CDR3 is TGTGCCACCAGTGATTCAGGGTCGGGCACCGGGGAGCTGTTTTTT. Protein: CATSDSGSGTGELFF.

The chain links TRBV2 to TRBJ2-5; TRBD2 aligns across 10 bases. The CDR3 loop spans 14 amino acids. The germline gives CDR1 SNHLY, CDR2 FYNNEI. V trimming: 8 bases; J trimming: 5 bases; junction bases outside the gene matches: 8. As DNA, the CDR3 is TGTGCCAGCCGCCAGCGGGGGGGCCTCGAGACCCAGTACTTC. Translation gives CASRQRGGLETQYF.

The genes are TRBV29-1 and TRBJ2-5, with TRBD2 as a possible D gene (5 bases). V gave up 6 bases and J gave up 9 bases, with 11 bases separating them. This CDR3 has 10 amino acids. The germline V gene encodes CDR1 SQVTM and CDR2 ANQGSEA. The CDR3 DNA reads TGCAGCGTGGAGGATGGGGCCCAGTACTTC. Translating gives CSVEDGAQYF.

The gene calls are TRBV3-1 (or the pseudogene TRBV3-2) and TRBJ1-5; 9 positions match TRBD1. This CDR3 spans 15 amino acids. J lost 6 bases, V lost 0 bases, and 3 bases had no gene match. Looked up from germline, CDR1 is LGHDT and CDR2 is YNNKEL (reference sequence). The CDR3 nucleotides read TGTGCCAGCAGCCAAGATGCGACAGGGGGTCAGCCCCAGCATTTT. Translated, it gives CASSQDATGGQPQHF.

The rearrangement links TRBV9 to TRBJ2-5; perhaps TRBD2 as D (6 bases). The germline V gene has CDR1 SGDLS and CDR2 YYNGEE. The CDR3 covers 14 residues. Deletions cut 4 bases from V and 4 bases from J, with 14 bases between. CDR3 DNA sequence: TGTGCCAGCAGCAGTCGCGGGGATAGAGAGACCCAGTACTTC. Translating it yields CASSSRGDRETQYF.

This chain uses TRBV10-3 with TRBJ2-7; 11 bases align to TRBD2. The CDR3 has 14 residues. V lost 2 bases and J lost 3; bases outside the gene matches: 0. Germline V gene sequence: CDR1 ENHRY, CDR2 SYGVKD. CDR3 protein: CAISEGTSGYEQYF. CDR3 sequence (DNA): TGTGCCATCAGTGAGGGGACTAGCGGCTACGAGCAGTACTTC.

The CDR3 region has the DNA TGTGCCAGCAGCCCCCGGGCGGGACTAGCGGGGGGGCAGCGTACAGATACGCAGTATTTT. Protein sequence: CASSPRAGLAGGQRTDTQYF. The rearrangement uses TRBV4-2 and TRBJ2-3; 16 bases map to TRBD2. In germline, CDR1 is LGHNA, CDR2 YNFKEQ. This CDR3 region has 20 residues. The V segment lost 4 bases and the J segment 3 bases; nucleotides outside the gene matches: 13.

V gene TRBV5-5 combines with J gene TRBJ2-2, with a possible D match to TRBD1 (6 bases). Trimming took 3 bases from V and 0 from J, leaving 12 bases between them. The CDR3 is made up of 16 amino acids. Germline V gives CDR1 SGHKS, CDR2 YYEKEE (reference sequence). The CDR3 reads CASSYQGSSNTGELFF. The CDR3 DNA follows: TGTGCCAGCAGCTACCAGGGGTCTTCGAACACCGGGGAGCTGTTTTTT.

This clone was seen a few times. The V and J genes are TRBV9 and TRBJ1-5; 7 nucleotides line up with TRBD1. The ends lost 4 bases at V and 7 bases at J; junction bases unmatched: 8. Germline V gene sequence: CDR1 SGDLS, CDR2 YYNGEE. The CDR3 is 14 amino acids. The DNA for the CDR3 is TGTGCCAGCAGCTTACAGGGGTTGGGGCAGCCCCAGCATTTT. It translates to CASSLQGLGQPQHF.

This clone was observed a few times. The chain uses TRBV24-1 and TRBJ2-1, with unresolved D. The germline V and J ends were trimmed by 8 bases and 9 bases, with 10 bases remaining between them. Germline V gene data show CDR1 as KGHDR and CDR2 as SFDVKD. This CDR3 has 11 amino acids. CDR3 coding DNA: TGTGCCACCATGTCGGGTCTTGAGCAGTTCTTC. Protein sequence: CATMSGLEQFF.

The rearrangement joins TRBV29-1 to TRBJ1-1, with D perhaps TRBD1 (5 bases). Germline CDR1 is SQVTM and CDR2 is ANQGSEA. This CDR3 has 14 amino acids. V was clipped by 2 bases and J by 4 bases, with 14 bases between them. CDR3 nucleotides: TGCAGCGTTGAAATTGCAAACGGGGGCACTGAAGCTTTCTTT. Translation: CSVEIANGGTEAFF.

This chain uses TRBV19 with TRBJ2-7, with 10 bases identical to TRBD1. Per the germline V gene, CDR1 is LNHDA and CDR2 is SQIVND (reference sequence). This CDR3 spans 15 amino acids. J gave up 0 bases and V 5 bases, and 4 bases lay outside the gene matches. This CDR3 reads CASSSTGGSSYEQYF. DNA of the CDR3: TGTGCCAGTAGTTCGACAGGGGGCAGCTCCTACGAGCAGTACTTC.

The rearrangement joins TRBV10-1 to TRBJ1-1; the D gene is possibly TRBD1 (6 bases). The CDR3 is 14 residues long. CDR1 is WNHNN, CDR2 SYGVQD, per germline (reference sequence). Trimming took off 3 bases at V and 4 bases at J, with 12 bases between the two ends. The CDR3, as DNA: TGCGCCAGCAGTGAAGAACAGGGTCCCACTGAAGCTTTCTTT. Protein sequence: CASSEEQGPTEAFF.

This rearrangement joins TRBV6-5 to TRBJ1-2; D may be TRBD1 (6 bases). The CDR3 consists of 15 residues. Per germline, CDR1 MNHEY and CDR2 SVGAGI. V was trimmed by 10 bases and J by 0 bases, leaving 18 bases between them. The chain's CDR3 is CATPGTKLTNYGYTF. In DNA, the CDR3 is TGTGCCACCCCAGGGACAAAACTAACTAACTATGGCTACACCTTC.

The sample holds a few counts of this clone. The rearrangement links TRBV2 to TRBJ2-7; D remains unclear. Germline V gene sequence: CDR1 SNHLY, CDR2 FYNNEI. The V gene lost 2 bases and the J gene lost 0 bases, with 5 bases spanning the gap. This CDR3 is 13 amino acids long. The CDR3 nucleotides read TGTGCCAGCAGTGAACGAGCCTCCTACGAGCAGTACTTC. Translation: CASSERASYEQYF.

The chain links TRBV3-1 (or the pseudogene TRBV3-2) to TRBJ2-5, with TRBD2 identical over 10 bases. V gave up 8 bases and J gave up 3 bases; unmatched junction bases: 6. CDR1 is LGHDT, CDR2 YNNKEL, per germline (reference sequence). The CDR3 totals 14 residues. CDR3 bases: TGTGCCAGCGCCGGGACTAGCGTTAAAGAGACCCAGTACTTC. Translation gives CASAGTSVKETQYF.

This clone appeared once. V usage is TRBV5-8 and J usage is TRBJ2-3, with TRBD2 as a possible D gene (5 bases). The V and J ends lost 0 bases and 2 bases respectively, with 13 bases between them. The CDR3 has 16 residues. Per the germline V gene, CDR1 is SGHTS and CDR2 is YDEGEE. The CDR3 DNA follows: TGTGCCAGCAGCTTGGGGACTCCTAGGCCCACAGATACGCAGTATTTT. Translated, it gives CASSLGTPRPTDTQYF.

This rearrangement joins TRBV24-1 to TRBJ1-2; no definite D call. V was cut by 4 bases and J by 7 bases, with 9 bases left in between. The length of the CDR3 is 12 residues. Germline CDR1 is KGHDR and CDR2 is SFDVKD. The CDR3 spells CATSDIISGYTF. The CDR3 coding sequence is TGTGCCACCAGTGACATCATCAGTGGCTACACCTTC.

The chain links TRBV5-6 to TRBJ1-1; D is ambiguous. The CDR3 runs to 12 residues. The ends were cut back, 6 bases at V and 1 base at J, with 7 bases in the middle. CDR1 and CDR2 from the germline V gene are SGHDT and YYEEEE. Here the CDR3 reads CASTRWNTEAFF. DNA for the CDR3: TGTGCCAGCACCAGGTGGAACACTGAAGCTTTCTTT.

V is TRBV29-1 and J is TRBJ2-7; 7 positions agree with TRBD1. This CDR3 spans 14 amino acids. V dropped 2 bases and J dropped 5; count of bases not matched to a gene: 9. CDR1 and CDR2 (germline): SQVTM, ANQGSEA. CDR3 region: CSVEIGQGVNEQYF. DNA for the CDR3: TGCAGCGTTGAAATAGGGCAGGGGGTCAACGAGCAGTACTTC.